Below, 4 T cell receptor beta chains from the same sample are listed, as sequenced in a study of tumor-infiltrating lymphocytes in primary liver carcinoma listed by TCRdb under 2017. The data were produced on an Illumina HiSeq 2500. Starting from approximately 0.5 ug total RNA, TCRbeta-specific cDNA was produced by reverse transcription with a constant-region primer and ProtoScript II reverse transcriptase. TCRbeta libraries were built with three nested multiplex PCR rounds, a slightly modified ARM-PCR procedure. Each of the first two PCR rounds ran for approximately 11 cycles using multiplex TRBV1-TRBV30 forward primers together with a Cbeta reverse primer. TCRdb trimmed public reads at Q25 via fastp, called clones via MiXCR and kept in-frame beta chains. Each CDR3 protein appears once, grouped with its most common genes and DNA. The sample contains about 330,000 distinct CDR3 sequences, less than 75% of them found a single time. The ten largest clonotypes hold about 6.1% of the sample.

Blood RNA was extracted from unsorted whole blood using TRIzol reagent, and germline DNA was obtained with the DNeasy Blood & Tissue kit. The specimen sequenced was peripheral blood. The receptors shown here come from a man aged 35-49 years with primary liver carcinoma and hepatitis B virus infection.

This rearrangement joins TRBV6-2 or TRBV6-3 to TRBJ1-2; D gene uncertain. CDR1 and CDR2 (germline): MNHEY, SVGEGT. The CDR3 sequence is 13 residues long. V shed 0 bases and J shed 11 bases, with 13 bases lying between them. Written as DNA, the CDR3 is TGTGCCAGCAGTTACTCGACGGTTAATGAGTACACCTTC. Residues: CASSYSTVNEYTF.

Concerning this clonotype itself: An end of the junction differs from the germline gene, which may be a read error. The chain combines TRBV6-2 or TRBV6-3 with TRBJ2-1; D call uncertain. The V gene's germline CDR1 is MNHEY and CDR2 SVGEGT. The CDR3 consists of 12 residues. The DNA for the CDR3 is TGTGCCAACAGTAAAGATTACAATGAGCAGTTCTTC. It codes for CANSKDYNEQFF.

Remarks on this clonotype: This may come from a read error, since a much larger clone is one base off. V usage is TRBV6-1 and J usage is TRBJ2-7; D is unclear. This CDR3 comprises 15 residues. Germline V gene data show CDR1 as MNHNS and CDR2 as SASEGT. The CDR3 loop reads CACSESASSFREQYF. The CDR3 DNA reads as TGTGCCTGCAGTGAATCGGCTTCCTCCTTCCGCGAGCAGTACTTC.

This clonotype was detected a few times. This chain links TRBV5-6 with TRBJ1-5; D not certain. Trimming left V 1 base short and J 2 bases short, with 16 bases between. Germline V lookup: CDR1 SGHDT, CDR2 YYEEEE. The CDR3 loop spans 17 amino acids. CDR3: CASSLRLTASGNQPQHF. CDR3 DNA sequence: TGTGCCAGCAGCTTGCGTCTAACAGCCAGTGGCAATCAGCCCCAGCATTTT. The full variable domain, with the rest looked up from reference TRBV5-6 and TRBJ1-5, is DAGVTQSPTHLIKTRGQQVTLRCSPKSGHDTVSWYQQALGQGPQFIFQYYEEEERQRGNFPDRFSGHQFPNYSSELNVNALLLGDSALYLCASSLRLTASGNQPQHFGDGTRLSIL.